Listed here is a single T cell receptor (beta chain). Its target is unknown. This specimen comes from a study of cytotoxic CD8 clonotypes in ibrutinib-treated CLL. Findings and caveats of the study: Upon ibrutinib response clonality rose, and upon progression it fell back toward baseline.

The length of the CDR3 is 14 residues. The germline CDR1 and CDR2 sequences are SGDLS and YYNGEE. Between the trimmed V and J ends, which lost 1 base and 2 bases, there was a span of 10 bases. Generated by immunoSEQ multiplex PCR, the TCRdb table keeps only in-frame clones and is missing some. The sample includes approximately 320,000 clones, around 66% of them seen just once. The rearrangement links TRBV9 to TRBJ2-7, with D perhaps being TRBD1 or TRBD2 (5 bases each). Sequenced here: PBMCs, sampled after 36 months of ibrutinib treatment. This TCR derives from a human donor with chronic lymphocytic leukemia. CDR3 coding DNA: TGTGCCAGCAGCGTACGGGACGGAACCTACGAGCAGTACTTC. Its protein product is CASSVRDGTYEQYF.